This TCR beta chain was found in a study of metastatic and nonmetastatic thyroid tumors. Study-wide results and caveats: When malignant thyroid tumors were compared with benign nodules, TCR beta diversity was reportedly significantly higher in the malignant tumors. This held in both blood and tumor samples.

Patients were all untreated before their thyroid surgery. This clone occurred a few times. Its antigen is currently unknown. TCRdb re-called the PCR reads through MiXCR. The top ten clones hold around 16% of a sample with 30,000 to 40,000 clones, approximately 19% of them seen once. The CDR3 is 16 residues long. The germline V gene encodes CDR1 SGHDT and CDR2 YYEEEE. V dropped 0 bases and J dropped 5 bases, with 18 bases sitting between them. V usage is TRBV5-6 and J usage is TRBJ2-7; D is possibly TRBD1 or TRBD2 (5 bases each). The source material was blood. The clonotype originates from a female donor with papillary thyroid cancer or a benign thyroid nodule (not recorded which). Some clones in this sample may be carry-over from other donors' samples. The CDR3 loop reads CASSLGAGVRGDEQYF. As DNA, the CDR3 is TGTGCCAGCAGCTTGGGCGCGGGCGTGAGGGGTGACGAGCAGTACTTC.